The present TCR beta chain was sequenced within a study of cytomegalovirus exposure and HLA in healthy donors. The sample holds one count of this clone. What it binds is not known. Study-wide findings and caveats: Apparent HLA restriction characterized most CMV-associated TCR beta chains in a later analysis. In a later analysis, at a false discovery rate of 0.05, some 17,000 TCR beta sequences were associated with HLA alleles. For TCR beta chains, V- and J-gene trimming was later linked to a missense DCLRE1C variant.

60 Vbeta and 13 Jbeta primers were used in PCR. TCRdb's copy holds only in-frame clones and misses some; the assay was immunoSEQ multiplex PCR. The table shows about 140,000 clones, with roughly 72% occurring only once. V gave up 1 base and J gave up 6 bases; unmatched junction bases: 8. The germline V gene encodes CDR1 SGHNT and CDR2 YENEEA. CDR3 length: 16 residues. The chain is built from TRBV11-3 and TRBJ2-3, with TRBD2 matching 9 bases. The clonotype was recovered from a man aged 35 to 55 in good health and CMV-seronegative. Specimen: PBMCs. The CDR3: CASSLGRAGGSDTQYF. In nucleotides, the CDR3 is TGTGCCAGCAGCTTAGGTAGAGCGGGGGGAAGTGATACGCAGTATTTT.